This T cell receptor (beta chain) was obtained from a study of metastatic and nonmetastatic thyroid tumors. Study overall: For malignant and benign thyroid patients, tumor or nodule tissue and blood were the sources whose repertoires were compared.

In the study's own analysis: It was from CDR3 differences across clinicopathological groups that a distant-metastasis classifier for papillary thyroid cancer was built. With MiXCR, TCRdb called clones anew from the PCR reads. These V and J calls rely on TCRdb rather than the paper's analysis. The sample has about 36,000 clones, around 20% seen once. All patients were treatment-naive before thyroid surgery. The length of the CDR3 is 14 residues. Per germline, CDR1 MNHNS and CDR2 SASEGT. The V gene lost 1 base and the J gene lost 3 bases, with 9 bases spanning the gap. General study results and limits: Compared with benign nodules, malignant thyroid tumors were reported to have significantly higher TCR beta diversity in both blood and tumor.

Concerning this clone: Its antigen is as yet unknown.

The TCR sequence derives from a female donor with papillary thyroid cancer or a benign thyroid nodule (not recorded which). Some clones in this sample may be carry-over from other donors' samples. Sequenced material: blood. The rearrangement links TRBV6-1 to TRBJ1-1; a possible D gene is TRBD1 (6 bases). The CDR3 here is CASSEGGGHTEAFF. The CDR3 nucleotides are TGTGCCAGCAGTGAAGGGGGGGGCCACACTGAAGCTTTCTTT.